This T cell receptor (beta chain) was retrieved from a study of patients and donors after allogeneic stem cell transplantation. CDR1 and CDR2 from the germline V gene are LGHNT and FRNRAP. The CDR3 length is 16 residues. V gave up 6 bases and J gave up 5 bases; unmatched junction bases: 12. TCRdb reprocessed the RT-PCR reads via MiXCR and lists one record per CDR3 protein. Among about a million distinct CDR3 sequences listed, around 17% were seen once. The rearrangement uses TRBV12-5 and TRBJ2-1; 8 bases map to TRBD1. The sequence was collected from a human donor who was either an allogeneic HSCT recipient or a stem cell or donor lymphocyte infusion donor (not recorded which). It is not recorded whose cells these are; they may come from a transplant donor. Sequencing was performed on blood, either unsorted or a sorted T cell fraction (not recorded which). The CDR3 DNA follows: TGTGCTAGTGGCCCGAATCCCGGGACAGGCAACAATGAGCAGTTCTTC. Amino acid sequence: CASGPNPGTGNNEQFF.